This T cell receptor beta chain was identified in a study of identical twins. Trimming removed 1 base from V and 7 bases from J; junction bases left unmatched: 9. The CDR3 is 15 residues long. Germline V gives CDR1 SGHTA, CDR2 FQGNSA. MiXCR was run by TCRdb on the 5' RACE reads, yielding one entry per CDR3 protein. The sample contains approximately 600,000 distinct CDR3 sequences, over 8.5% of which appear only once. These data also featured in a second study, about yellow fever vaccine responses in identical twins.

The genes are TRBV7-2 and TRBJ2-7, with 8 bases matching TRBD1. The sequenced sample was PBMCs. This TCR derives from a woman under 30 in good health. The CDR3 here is CASSLVTGGVLEQYF. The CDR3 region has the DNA TGTGCCAGCAGCTTAGTAACAGGGGGTGTACTAGAGCAGTACTTC.